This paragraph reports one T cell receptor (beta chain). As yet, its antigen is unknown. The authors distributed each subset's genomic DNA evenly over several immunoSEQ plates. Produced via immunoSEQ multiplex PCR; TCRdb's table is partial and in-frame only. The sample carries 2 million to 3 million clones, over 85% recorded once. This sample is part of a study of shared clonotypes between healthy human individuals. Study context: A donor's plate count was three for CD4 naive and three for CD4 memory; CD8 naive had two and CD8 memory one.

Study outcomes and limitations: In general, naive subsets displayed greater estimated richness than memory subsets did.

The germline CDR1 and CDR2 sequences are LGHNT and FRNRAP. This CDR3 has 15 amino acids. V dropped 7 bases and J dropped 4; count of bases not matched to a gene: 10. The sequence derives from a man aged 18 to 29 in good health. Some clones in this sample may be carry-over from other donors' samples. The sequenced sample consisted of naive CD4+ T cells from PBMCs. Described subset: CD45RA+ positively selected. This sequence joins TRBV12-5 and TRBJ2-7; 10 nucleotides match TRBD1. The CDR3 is CASAPAGQGFYEQYF. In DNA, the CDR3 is TGTGCTAGTGCCCCCGCGGGACAGGGGTTTTACGAGCAGTACTTC.